The 9 T cell receptor beta chains presented below share a single source sample, sequenced in a study of blood T cell repertoires in COVID-19. The protocol was immunoSEQ multiplex PCR, while the TCRdb copy is restricted to in-frame clones and leaves out a portion. This table holds 200,000 or so clones, roughly 85% found once. The sample consisted of PBMCs or T cells enriched from blood (not recorded which). These TCRs come from a middle-aged woman with acute COVID-19.

This clone was detected once. CDR3 sequence reads: CATSDRTLAAYNEQFF. The CDR3 DNA reads TGTGCCACCAGTGACCGAACACTAGCGGCCTACAATGAGCAGTTCTTC. The chain links TRBV24-1 to TRBJ2-1; 8 nucleotides match TRBD2. The length of the CDR3 is 16 residues. V dropped 4 bases and J dropped 2; count of bases not matched to a gene: 6. The germline CDR1 and CDR2 sequences are KGHDR and SFDVKD.

The rearrangement links TRBV3-1 (or the pseudogene TRBV3-2) to TRBJ2-2; TRBD1 agrees at 7 bases. This CDR3 region has 14 residues. Germline CDR1 reads LGHDT; CDR2 reads YNNKEL (reference sequence). Losses at the gene ends were 4 bases for V and 5 bases for J; bases not matched to a gene: 4. This chain's CDR3 is CASSPVRGTGELFF. In DNA, the CDR3 is TGTGCCAGCAGCCCCGTCAGGGGGACCGGGGAGCTGTTTTTT.

The chain couples TRBV28 to TRBJ2-2; TRBD2 matches 12 bases. V lost 8 bases to trimming and J lost 4 bases; unmatched junction nucleotides: 5. The CDR3 has 15 residues. Looked up from germline, CDR1 is MDHEN and CDR2 is SYDVKM. CDR3 bases: TGTGCCAGCTTCCCTAGCGGGAGGGGCACCGGGGAGCTGTTTTTT. It specifies CASFPSGRGTGELFF.

Comments on this clone: A junction boundary mismatches the germline segment, possibly from a read error. The chain uses TRBV19 and TRBJ2-4; tentative D call: TRBD2 (5 bases). This CDR3 region has 13 residues. CDR1 is LNHDA and CDR2 is SQIVND in the germline V gene (reference sequence). The CDR3 DNA sequence: TGTGCCAGTAGCCCCAGGTATGGGGAGATTGGAAACTTC. Its translation: CASSPRYGEIGNF.

V gene TRBV28 combines with J gene TRBJ2-7; D is unresolved. The germline V gene has CDR1 MDHEN and CDR2 SYDVKM. The CDR3 is 14 residues long. Trimming removed 4 bases from V and 0 bases from J, with 10 bases in between. The CDR3: CASSSPGYSYEQYF. CDR3 in DNA: TGTGCCAGCAGTTCGCCCGGGTACTCCTACGAGCAGTACTTC.

Details on this clone: Additional DNA sequences in this sample encode the identical CDR3. The chain uses TRBV6-5 and TRBJ1-3; TRBD1 is a possible D gene (6 bases). The germline V gene encodes CDR1 MNHEY and CDR2 SVGAGI. V lost 5 bases, J lost 1 base, and 9 bases lay in between. This CDR3 contains 14 residues. CDR3 sequence reads: CASSLRGSGNTIYF. The CDR3 region has the DNA TGTGCCAGCAGTCTCAGGGGTTCTGGAAACACCATATATTTT.

This clone has a single count. The rearrangement uses TRBV3-1 (or the pseudogene TRBV3-2) and TRBJ2-7, with 13 bases matching TRBD2. The V and J ends lost 4 bases and 6 bases, in that order; junction bases with no gene match: 15. This CDR3 has 18 residues. The germline V gene has CDR1 LGHDT and CDR2 YNNKEL (reference sequence). The CDR3, as DNA: TGTGCCAGCAGCCCCACCGCTAAACTAGCGGGAGGGGTAGGCGAGCAGTACTTC. Translating gives CASSPTAKLAGGVGEQYF.

CDR3 sequence (DNA): TGTGCCTGGATCCCCATTGTTAGGAGTGAGCAGTTCTTC. The encoded protein is CAWIPIVRSEQFF. The V gene is TRBV30, the J gene TRBJ2-1; D gene ambiguous. The CDR3 length is 13 residues. V was cut by 4 bases and J by 9 bases, with 16 bases left in between. Per the germline V gene, CDR1 is GTSNPN and CDR2 is SVGIG (reference sequence).

This rearrangement joins TRBV27 to TRBJ1-2, with 7 nucleotides matching TRBD1. Germline CDR1 reads MNHEY; CDR2 reads SMNVEV (reference sequence). The CDR3 totals 13 residues. V gave up 6 bases and J gave up 3 bases; unmatched junction bases: 4. The CDR3 bases are TGTGCCAGCAGCCTGGGGACAGACTATGGCTACACCTTC. As protein: CASSLGTDYGYTF.